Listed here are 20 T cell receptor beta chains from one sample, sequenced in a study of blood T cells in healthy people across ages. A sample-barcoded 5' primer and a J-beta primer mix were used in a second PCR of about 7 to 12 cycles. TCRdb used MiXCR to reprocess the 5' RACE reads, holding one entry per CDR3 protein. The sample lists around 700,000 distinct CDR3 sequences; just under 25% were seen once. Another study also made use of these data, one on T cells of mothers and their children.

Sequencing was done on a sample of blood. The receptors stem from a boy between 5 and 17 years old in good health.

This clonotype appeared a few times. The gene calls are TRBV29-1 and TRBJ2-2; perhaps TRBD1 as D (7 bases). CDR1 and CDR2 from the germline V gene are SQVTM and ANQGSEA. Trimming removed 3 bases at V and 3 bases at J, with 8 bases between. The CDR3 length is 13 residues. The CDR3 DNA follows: TGCAGCGTTGACAGGGGGGACACCGGGGAGCTGTTTTTT. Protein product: CSVDRGDTGELFF.

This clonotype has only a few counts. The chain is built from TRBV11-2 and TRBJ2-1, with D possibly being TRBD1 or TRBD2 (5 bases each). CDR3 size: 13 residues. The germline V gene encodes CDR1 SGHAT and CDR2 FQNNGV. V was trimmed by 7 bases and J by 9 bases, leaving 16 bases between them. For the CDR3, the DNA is TGTGCCAGCACCCGGGACGGCGGCGGTGAGCAGTTCTTC. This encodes CASTRDGGGEQFF.

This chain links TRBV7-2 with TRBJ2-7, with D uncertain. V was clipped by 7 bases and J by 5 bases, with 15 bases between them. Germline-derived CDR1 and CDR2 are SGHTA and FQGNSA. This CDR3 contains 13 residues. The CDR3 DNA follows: TGTGCCAGCACTACCAATCTGTGGCACGAGCAGTACTTC. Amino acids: CASTTNLWHEQYF.

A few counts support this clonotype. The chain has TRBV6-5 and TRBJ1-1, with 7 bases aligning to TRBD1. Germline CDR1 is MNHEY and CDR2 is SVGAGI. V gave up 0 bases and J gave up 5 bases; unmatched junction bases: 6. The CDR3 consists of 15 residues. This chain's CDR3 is CASSYSEGARTEAFF. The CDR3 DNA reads TGTGCCAGCAGTTACTCCGAGGGGGCGCGTACTGAAGCTTTCTTT.

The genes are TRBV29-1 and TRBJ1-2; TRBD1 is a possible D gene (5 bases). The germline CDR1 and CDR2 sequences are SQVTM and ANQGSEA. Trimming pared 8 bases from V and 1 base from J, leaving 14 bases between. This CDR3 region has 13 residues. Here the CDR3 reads CSSRDPSNYGYTF. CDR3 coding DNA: TGCAGCTCTCGGGACCCTAGTAACTATGGCTACACCTTC.

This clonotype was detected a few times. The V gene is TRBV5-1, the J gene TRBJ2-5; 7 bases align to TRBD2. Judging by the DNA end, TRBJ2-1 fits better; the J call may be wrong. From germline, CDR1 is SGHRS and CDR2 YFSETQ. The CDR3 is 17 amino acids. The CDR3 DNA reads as TGCGCCAGCAGCTTGAGGGATCGGGACTACTCCCCCCATGAGCAGTTCTTC. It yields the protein CASSLRDRDYSPHEQFF.

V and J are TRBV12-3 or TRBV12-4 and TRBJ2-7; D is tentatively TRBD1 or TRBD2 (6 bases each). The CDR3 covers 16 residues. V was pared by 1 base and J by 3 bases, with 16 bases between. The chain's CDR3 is CASSLVWTGAGYEQYF. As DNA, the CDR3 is TGTGCCAGCAGTTTAGTTTGGACGGGGGCAGGCTACGAGCAGTACTTC.

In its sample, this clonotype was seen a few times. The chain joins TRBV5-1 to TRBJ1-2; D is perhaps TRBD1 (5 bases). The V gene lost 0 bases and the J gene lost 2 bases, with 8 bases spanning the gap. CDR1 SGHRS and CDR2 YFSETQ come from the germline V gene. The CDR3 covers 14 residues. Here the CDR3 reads CASSLVQENYGYTF. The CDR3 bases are TGCGCCAGCAGCTTGGTACAGGAGAACTATGGCTACACCTTC.

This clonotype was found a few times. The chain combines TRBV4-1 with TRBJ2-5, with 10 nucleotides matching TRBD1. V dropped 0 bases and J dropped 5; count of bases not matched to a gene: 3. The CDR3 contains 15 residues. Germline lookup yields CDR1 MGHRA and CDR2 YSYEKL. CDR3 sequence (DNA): TGCGCCAGCAGCCAAGAAGACAGGGGGCACGAGACCCAGTACTTC. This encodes CASSQEDRGHETQYF.

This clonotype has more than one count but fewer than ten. CDR3 bases: TGTGCCAGCAGCCCGATTGGTCCAGGGCTGAACACTGAAGCTTTCTTT. Protein sequence: CASSPIGPGLNTEAFF. The chain combines TRBV14 with TRBJ1-1; TRBD1 is a possible D gene (5 bases). CDR1 is SGHDN and CDR2 is FVKESK in the germline V gene. The CDR3 totals 16 residues. V was cut by 4 bases and J by 0 bases, with 15 bases left in between. Full variable domain (remainder filled in from reference TRBV14 and TRBJ1-1): EAGVTQFPSHSVIEKGQTVTLRCDPISGHDNLYWYRRVMGKEIKFLLHFVKESKQDESGMPNNRFLAERTGGTYSTLKVQPAELEDSGVYFCASSPIGPGLNTEAFFGQGTRLTVV.

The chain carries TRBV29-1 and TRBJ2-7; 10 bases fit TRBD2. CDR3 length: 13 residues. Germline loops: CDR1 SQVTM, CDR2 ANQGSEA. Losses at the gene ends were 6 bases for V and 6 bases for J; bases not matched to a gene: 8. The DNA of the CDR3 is TGCAGCGTGGGTCTAGCGGGAGACGGCGAGCAGTACTTC. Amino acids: CSVGLAGDGEQYF.

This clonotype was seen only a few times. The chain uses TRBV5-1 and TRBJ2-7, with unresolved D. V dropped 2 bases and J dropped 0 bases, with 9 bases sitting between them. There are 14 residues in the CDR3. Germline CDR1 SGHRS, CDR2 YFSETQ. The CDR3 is CASSFGQSSYEQYF. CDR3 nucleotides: TGCGCCAGCAGCTTTGGTCAAAGCTCCTACGAGCAGTACTTC.

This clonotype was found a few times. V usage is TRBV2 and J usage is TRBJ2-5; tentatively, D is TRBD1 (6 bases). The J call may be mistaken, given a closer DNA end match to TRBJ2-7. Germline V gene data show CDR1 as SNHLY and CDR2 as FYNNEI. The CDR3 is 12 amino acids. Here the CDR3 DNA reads TGTGCCAGCGAACAGGGATCCTACGAGCAGTACTTC. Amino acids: CASEQGSYEQYF.

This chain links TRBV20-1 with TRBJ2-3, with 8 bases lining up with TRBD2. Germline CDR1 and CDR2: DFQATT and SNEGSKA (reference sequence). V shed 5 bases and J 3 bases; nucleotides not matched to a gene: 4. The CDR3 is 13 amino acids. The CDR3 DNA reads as TGCAGTGCTTCCGGGACTAGTACAGATACGCAGTATTTT. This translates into CSASGTSTDTQYF.

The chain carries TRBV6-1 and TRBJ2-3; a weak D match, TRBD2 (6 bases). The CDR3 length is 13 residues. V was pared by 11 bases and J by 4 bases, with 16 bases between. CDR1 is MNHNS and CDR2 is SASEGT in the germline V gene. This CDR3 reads CACRDLTADTQYF. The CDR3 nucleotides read TGTGCCTGCCGGGACTTGACCGCAGATACGCAGTATTTT.

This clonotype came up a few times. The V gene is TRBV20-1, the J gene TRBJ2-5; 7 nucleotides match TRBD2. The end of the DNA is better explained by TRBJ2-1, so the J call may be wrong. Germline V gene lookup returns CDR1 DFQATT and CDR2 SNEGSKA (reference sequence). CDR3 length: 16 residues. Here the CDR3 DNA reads TGCAGTGCTAGAGATTCGTTGCTAGCGGAGTACAATGAGCAGTTCTTC. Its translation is CSARDSLLAEYNEQFF.

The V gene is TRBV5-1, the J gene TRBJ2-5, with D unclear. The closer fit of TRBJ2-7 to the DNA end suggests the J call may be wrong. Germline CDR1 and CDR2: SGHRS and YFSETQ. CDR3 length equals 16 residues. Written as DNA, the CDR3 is TGCGCCAGCAGCTCCCGTGTTGGAACCGTCTCCTACGAGCAGTACTTC. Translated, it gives CASSSRVGTVSYEQYF.

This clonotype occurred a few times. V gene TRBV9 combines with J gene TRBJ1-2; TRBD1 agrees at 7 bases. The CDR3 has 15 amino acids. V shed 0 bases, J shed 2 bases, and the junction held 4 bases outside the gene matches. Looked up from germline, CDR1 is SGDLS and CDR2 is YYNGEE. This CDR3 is CASSVETGPNYGYTF. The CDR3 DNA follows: TGTGCCAGCAGCGTAGAGACAGGGCCAAACTATGGCTACACCTTC.

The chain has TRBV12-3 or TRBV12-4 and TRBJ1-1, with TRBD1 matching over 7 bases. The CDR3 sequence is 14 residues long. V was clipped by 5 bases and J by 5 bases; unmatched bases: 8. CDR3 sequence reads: CASSGWPGQTEAFF. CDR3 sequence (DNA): TGTGCCAGCAGTGGATGGCCGGGACAGACTGAAGCTTTCTTT.

The CDR3 region has the DNA TGTGCTAGTGGTTTGGACAGCTCCTACGAGCAGTACTTC. Translation gives CASGLDSSYEQYF. The rearrangement links TRBV12-5 to TRBJ2-7; D unclear. The V gene lost 1 base and the J gene lost 0 bases, with 4 bases spanning the gap. Germline CDR1 reads LGHNT; CDR2 reads FRNRAP. The CDR3 contains 13 residues.